Below are 9 T cell receptor beta chains sequenced from a single sample in a study of CD8+ T cells in alopecia areata. Extracted RNA was reverse transcribed into cDNA, the sequencing template. The method was immunoSEQ multiplex PCR; TCRdb's version includes in-frame clones alone and lacks a portion of them. The data hold about 270,000 clones, with around three fifths observed a single time. Indicated treatment: oral pan-JAK inhibitor, 5-10 mg twice daily. The material sequenced was CD4+ T cells sorted from blood, taken at approximately week 52, from a patient treated with tofacitinib. The source is a human donor with alopecia areata.

This sequence joins TRBV5-6 and TRBJ1-2; 7 bases are shared with TRBD1. Germline assignment: CDR1 SGHDT and CDR2 YYEEEE. J was trimmed by 2 bases and V by 0 bases; bases with no gene match: 1. The CDR3 is 14 amino acids. Here the CDR3 DNA reads TGTGCCAGCAGCTTGGGGGACAGAAACTATGGCTACACCTTC. Residues: CASSLGDRNYGYTF.

The chain combines TRBV6-1 with TRBJ2-7, with TRBD1 matching 9 bases. Per the germline V gene, CDR1 is MNHNS and CDR2 is SASEGT. The ends lost 3 bases at V and 5 bases at J; junction bases unmatched: 8. The CDR3 is 15 residues long. CDR3 coding DNA: TGTGCCAGCAGTGATGCGGGGACAGGGAGAGACGAGCAGTACTTC. Protein product: CASSDAGTGRDEQYF.

This clone was counted between two and nine times. The gene calls are TRBV7-3 and TRBJ1-6, with D perhaps TRBD1 (6 bases). Germline CDR1 reads SGHTA; CDR2 reads FQGTGA. This CDR3 spans 13 amino acids. The V and J ends lost 3 bases and 9 bases respectively, with 9 bases between them. CDR3 in amino acids: CASSFKTGSPLHF. CDR3 in DNA: TGTGCCAGCAGCTTCAAGACAGGTTCACCCCTCCACTTT.

The V call is TRBV10-2, the J call TRBJ1-6; D unresolved. This CDR3 region has 13 residues. V was trimmed by 3 bases and J by 3 bases, leaving 3 bases between them. Germline values: CDR1 WSHSY, CDR2 SAAADI. CDR3 coding DNA: TGCGCCAGCAGTGATAACTATAATTCACCCCTCCACTTT. Translated, it gives CASSDNYNSPLHF.

The gene calls are TRBV9 and TRBJ1-6; TRBD1 aligns across 10 bases. The V segment lost 2 bases and the J segment 6 bases; nucleotides outside the gene matches: 11. The CDR3 contains 18 residues. Germline assignment: CDR1 SGDLS and CDR2 YYNGEE. CDR3 in amino acids: CASSVHTGTGVGNSPLHF. The CDR3 bases are TGTGCCAGCAGCGTCCATACCGGGACAGGGGTTGGTAATTCACCCCTCCACTTT.

This clone was observed a few times. The chain employs TRBV5-8 and TRBJ1-5, with TRBD1 as a possible D gene (5 bases). There are 10 residues in the CDR3. V was trimmed by 7 bases and J by 6 bases, leaving 5 bases between them. Germline V gene sequence: CDR1 SGHTS, CDR2 YDEGEE. CDR3 sequence reads: CASGGQPQHF. In DNA form, the CDR3 reads TGTGCCAGCGGGGGTCAGCCCCAGCATTTT.

Only a few counts were recorded for this clone. The V gene is TRBV10-3, the J gene TRBJ1-4; perhaps TRBD1 as D (5 bases). Trimming stripped 11 bases from V and 8 bases from J, with 12 bases between. This CDR3 is 11 amino acids long. CDR1 and CDR2 (germline): ENHRY, SYGVKD. This CDR3 reads CAARQGEKLFF. Written as DNA, the CDR3 is TGTGCCGCACGGCAGGGCGAAAAACTGTTTTTT.

The chain couples TRBV7-9 to TRBJ1-5, with 7 bases that match TRBD1. The CDR3 is 15 residues long. The V gene's germline CDR1 is SEHNR and CDR2 FQNEAQ (reference sequence). The trim removed 3 bases at V and 2 bases at J, leaving 4 bases unmatched. CDR3 DNA sequence: TGTGCCAGCAGCTTGACGGGACAGCGCAATCAGCCCCAGCATTTT. It specifies CASSLTGQRNQPQHF.

The chain recombines TRBV29-1 with TRBJ2-1; D gene uncertain. CDR1 and CDR2 from the germline V gene are SQVTM and ANQGSEA. Trimming cost V 6 bases and J 0 bases, with 9 bases left between them. The CDR3 consists of 13 residues. DNA of the CDR3: TGCAGCGTGAGTTCGGGCTCCTACAATGAGCAGTTCTTC. Its protein is CSVSSGSYNEQFF.